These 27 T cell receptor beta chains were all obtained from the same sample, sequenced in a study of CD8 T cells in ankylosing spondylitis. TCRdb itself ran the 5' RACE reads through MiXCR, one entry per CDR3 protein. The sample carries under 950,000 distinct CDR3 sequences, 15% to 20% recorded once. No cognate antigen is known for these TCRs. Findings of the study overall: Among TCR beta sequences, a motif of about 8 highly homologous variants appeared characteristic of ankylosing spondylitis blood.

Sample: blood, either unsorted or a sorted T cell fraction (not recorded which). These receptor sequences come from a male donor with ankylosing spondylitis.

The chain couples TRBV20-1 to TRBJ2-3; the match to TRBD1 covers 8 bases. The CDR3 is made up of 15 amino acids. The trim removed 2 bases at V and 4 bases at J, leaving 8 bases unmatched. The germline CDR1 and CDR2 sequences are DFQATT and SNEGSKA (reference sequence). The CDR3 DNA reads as TGCAGTGCTAGAAATCCCGGACAGGGCTCAGATACGCAGTATTTT. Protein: CSARNPGQGSDTQYF.

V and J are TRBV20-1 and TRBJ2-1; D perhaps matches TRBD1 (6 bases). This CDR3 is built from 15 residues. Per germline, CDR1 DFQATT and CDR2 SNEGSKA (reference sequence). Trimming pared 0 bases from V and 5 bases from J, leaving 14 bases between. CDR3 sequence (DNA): TGCAGTGCTAGAGATGGACAGCTCCAAAACAATGAGCAGTTCTTC. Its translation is CSARDGQLQNNEQFF.

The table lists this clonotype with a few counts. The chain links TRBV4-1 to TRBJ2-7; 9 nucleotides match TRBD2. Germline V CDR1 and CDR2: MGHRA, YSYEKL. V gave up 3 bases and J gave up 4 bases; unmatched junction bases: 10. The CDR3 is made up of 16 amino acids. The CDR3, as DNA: TGCGCCAGCAGCCACGATCCGACTAGCGGATTATACGAGCAGTACTTC. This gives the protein CASSHDPTSGLYEQYF.

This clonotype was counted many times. This CDR3 is CASSDRDTTNEQFF. The CDR3 DNA reads as TGTGCCAGCAGTGACCGGGACACTACCAATGAGCAGTTCTTC. V usage is TRBV25-1 and J usage is TRBJ2-1; D is perhaps TRBD1 (6 bases). V was shortened by 3 bases and J by 6 bases, with 12 bases between the two germline ends. In germline, CDR1 is MGHDK, CDR2 SYGVNS. The CDR3 extends over 14 amino acids.

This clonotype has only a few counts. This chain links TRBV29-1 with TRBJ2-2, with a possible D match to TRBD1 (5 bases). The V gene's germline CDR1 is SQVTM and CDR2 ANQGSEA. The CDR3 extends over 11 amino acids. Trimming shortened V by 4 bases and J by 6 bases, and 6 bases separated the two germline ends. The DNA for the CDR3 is TGCAGCGTTGCAGGGTCCGGGGAGCTGTTTTTT. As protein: CSVAGSGELFF.

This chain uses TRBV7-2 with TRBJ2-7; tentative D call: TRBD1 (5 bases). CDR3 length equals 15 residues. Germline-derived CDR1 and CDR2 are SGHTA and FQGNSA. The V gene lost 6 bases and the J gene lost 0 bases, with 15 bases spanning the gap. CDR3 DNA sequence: TGTGCCAGCAGGCCCCGACAGTCCTTCTCCTACGAGCAGTACTTC. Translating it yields CASRPRQSFSYEQYF.

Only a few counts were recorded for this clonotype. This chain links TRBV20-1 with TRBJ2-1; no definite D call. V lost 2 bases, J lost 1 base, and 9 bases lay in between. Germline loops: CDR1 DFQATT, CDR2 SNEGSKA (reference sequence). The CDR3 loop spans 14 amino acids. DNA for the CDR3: TGCAGTGCTAGATTGCCAGCGTCCTACAATGAGCAGTTCTTC. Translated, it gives CSARLPASYNEQFF.

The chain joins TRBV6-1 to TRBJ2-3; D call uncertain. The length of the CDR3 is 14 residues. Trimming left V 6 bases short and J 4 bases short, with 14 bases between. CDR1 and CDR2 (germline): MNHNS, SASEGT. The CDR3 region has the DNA TGTGCCAGCAGGAAAGACTCCCTCGCAGATACGCAGTATTTT. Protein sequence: CASRKDSLADTQYF.

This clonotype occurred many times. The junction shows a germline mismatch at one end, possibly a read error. The CDR3 protein is CASSLDRAAYEQYF. The CDR3 DNA follows: TGCGCCAGCAGCTTGGACAGAGCGGCCTACGAGCAGTACTTC. The V gene is TRBV7-2, the J gene TRBJ2-7; a weak D match, TRBD1 (6 bases). The CDR3 is made up of 14 amino acids. CDR1 is SGHTA, CDR2 FQGNSA, per germline.

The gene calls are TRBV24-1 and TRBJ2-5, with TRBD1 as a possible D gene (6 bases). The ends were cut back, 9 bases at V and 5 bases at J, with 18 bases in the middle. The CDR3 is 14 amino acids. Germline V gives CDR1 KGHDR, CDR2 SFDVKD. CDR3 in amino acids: CATGTGQLGETQYF. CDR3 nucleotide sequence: TGTGCCACCGGGACGGGACAATTAGGGGAGACCCAGTACTTC.

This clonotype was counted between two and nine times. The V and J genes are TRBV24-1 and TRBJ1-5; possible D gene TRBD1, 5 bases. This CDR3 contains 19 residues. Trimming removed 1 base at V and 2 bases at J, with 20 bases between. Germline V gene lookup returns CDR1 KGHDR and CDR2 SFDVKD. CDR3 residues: CATSDLGSQTGYRNQPQHF. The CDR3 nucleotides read TGTGCCACCAGTGATTTAGGGAGCCAAACAGGATATCGCAATCAGCCCCAGCATTTT.

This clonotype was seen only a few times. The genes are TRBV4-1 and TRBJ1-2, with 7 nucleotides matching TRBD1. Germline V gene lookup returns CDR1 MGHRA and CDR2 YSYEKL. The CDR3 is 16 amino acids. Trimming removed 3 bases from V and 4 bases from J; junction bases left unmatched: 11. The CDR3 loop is CASSHTPRTGSYGYTF. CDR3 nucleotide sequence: TGCGCCAGCAGCCACACCCCAAGGACAGGCAGCTATGGCTACACCTTC.

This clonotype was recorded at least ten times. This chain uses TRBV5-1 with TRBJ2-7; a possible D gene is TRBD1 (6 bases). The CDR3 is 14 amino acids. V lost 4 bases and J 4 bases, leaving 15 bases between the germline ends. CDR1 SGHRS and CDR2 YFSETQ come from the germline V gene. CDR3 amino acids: CASSPGAPLYEQYF. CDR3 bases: TGCGCCAGCAGCCCAGGGGCCCCCCTTTACGAGCAGTACTTC.

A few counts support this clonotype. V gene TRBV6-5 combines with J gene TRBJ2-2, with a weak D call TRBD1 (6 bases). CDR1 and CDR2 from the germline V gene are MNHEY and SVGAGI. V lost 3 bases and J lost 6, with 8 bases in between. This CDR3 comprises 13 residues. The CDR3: CASSYGGAGELFF. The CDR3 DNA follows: TGTGCCAGCAGTTATGGGGGCGCCGGGGAGCTGTTTTTT.

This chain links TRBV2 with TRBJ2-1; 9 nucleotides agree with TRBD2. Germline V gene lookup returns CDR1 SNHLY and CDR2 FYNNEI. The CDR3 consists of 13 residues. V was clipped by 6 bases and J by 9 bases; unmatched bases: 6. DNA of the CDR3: TGTGCCAGCAGGGACATTAGCGGGGGTGAGCAGTTCTTC. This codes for CASRDISGGEQFF. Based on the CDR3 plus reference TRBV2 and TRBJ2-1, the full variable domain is EPEVTQTPSHQVTQMGQEVILRCVPISNHLYFYWYRQILGQKVEFLVSFYNNEISEKSEIFDDQFSVERPDGSNFTLKIRSTKLEDSAMYFCASRDISGGEQFFGPGTRLTVL.

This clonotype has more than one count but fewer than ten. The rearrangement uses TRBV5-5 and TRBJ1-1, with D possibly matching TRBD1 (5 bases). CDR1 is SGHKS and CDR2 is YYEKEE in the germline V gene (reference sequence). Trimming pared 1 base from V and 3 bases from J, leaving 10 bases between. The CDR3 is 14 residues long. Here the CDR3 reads CASSLNPGHTEAFF. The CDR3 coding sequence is TGTGCCAGCAGCTTGAACCCAGGGCACACTGAAGCTTTCTTT.

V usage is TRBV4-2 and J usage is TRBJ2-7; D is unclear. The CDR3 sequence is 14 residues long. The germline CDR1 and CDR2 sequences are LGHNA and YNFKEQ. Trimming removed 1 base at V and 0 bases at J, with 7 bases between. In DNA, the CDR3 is TGTGCCAGCAGCCAAGTTCCGGACTCCTACGAGCAGTACTTC. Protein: CASSQVPDSYEQYF.

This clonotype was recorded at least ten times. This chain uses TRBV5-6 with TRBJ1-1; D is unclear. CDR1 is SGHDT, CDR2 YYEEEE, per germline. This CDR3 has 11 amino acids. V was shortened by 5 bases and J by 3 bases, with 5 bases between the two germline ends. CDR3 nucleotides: TGTGCCAGCAGTGATTACACTGAAGCTTTCTTT. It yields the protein CASSDYTEAFF. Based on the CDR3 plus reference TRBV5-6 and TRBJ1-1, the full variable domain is DAGVTQSPTHLIKTRGQQVTLRCSPKSGHDTVSWYQQALGQGPQFIFQYYEEEERQRGNFPDRFSGHQFPNYSSELNVNALLLGDSALYLCASSDYTEAFFGQGTRLTVV.

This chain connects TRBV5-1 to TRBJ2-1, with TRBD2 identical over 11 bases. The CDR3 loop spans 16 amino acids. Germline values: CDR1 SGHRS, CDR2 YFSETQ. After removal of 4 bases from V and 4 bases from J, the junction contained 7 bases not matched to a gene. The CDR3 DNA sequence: TGCGCCAGCAGCGCAACTAGCGGGAGTCGGTACAATGAGCAGTTCTTC. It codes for CASSATSGSRYNEQFF.

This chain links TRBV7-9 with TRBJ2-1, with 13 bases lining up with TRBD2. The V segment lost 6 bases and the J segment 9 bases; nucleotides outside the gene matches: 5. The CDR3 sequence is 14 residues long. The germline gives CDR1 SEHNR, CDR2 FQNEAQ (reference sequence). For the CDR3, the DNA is TGTGCCAGCAGAGGACTAGCGGGAGACTTTGAGCAGTTCTTC. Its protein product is CASRGLAGDFEQFF.

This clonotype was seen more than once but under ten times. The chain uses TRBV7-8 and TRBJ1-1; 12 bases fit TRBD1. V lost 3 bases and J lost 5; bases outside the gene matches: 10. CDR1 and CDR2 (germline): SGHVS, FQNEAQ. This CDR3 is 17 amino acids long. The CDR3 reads CASSLRPGQGAGTEAFF. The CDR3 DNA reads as TGTGCCAGCAGCTTGAGGCCGGGACAGGGGGCAGGAACTGAAGCTTTCTTT.

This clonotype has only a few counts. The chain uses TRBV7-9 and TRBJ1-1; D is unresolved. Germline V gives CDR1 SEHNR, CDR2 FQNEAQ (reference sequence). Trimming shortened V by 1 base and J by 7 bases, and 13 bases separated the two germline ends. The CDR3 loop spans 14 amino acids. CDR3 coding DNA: TGTGCCAGCAGCTTAGAGGTGGACGGACGTGAAGCTTTCTTT. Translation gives CASSLEVDGREAFF.

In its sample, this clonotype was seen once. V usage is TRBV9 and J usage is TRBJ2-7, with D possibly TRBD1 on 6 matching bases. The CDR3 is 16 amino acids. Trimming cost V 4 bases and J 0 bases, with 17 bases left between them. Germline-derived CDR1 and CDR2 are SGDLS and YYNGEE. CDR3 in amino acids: CASSPFRTASSYEQYF. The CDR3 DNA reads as TGTGCCAGCAGCCCCTTCAGGACAGCTAGCTCCTACGAGCAGTACTTC.

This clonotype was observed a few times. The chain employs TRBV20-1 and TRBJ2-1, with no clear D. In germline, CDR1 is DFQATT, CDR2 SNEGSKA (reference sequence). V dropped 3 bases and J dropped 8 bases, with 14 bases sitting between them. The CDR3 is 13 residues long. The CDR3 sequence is CSASDGSADEQFF. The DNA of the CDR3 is TGCAGTGCTAGTGACGGTTCGGCTGATGAGCAGTTCTTC.

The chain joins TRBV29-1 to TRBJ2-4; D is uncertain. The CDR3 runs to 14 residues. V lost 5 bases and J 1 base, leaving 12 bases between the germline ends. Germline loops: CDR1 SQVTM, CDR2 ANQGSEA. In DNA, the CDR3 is TGCAGCGTTATAGGGAATCTGGCCAAAAACATTCAGTACTTC. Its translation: CSVIGNLAKNIQYF. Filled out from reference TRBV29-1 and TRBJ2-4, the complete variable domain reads SAVISQKPSRDICQRGTSLTIQCQVDSQVTMMFWYRQQPGQSLTLIATANQGSEATYESGFVIDKFPISRPNLTFSTLTVSNMSPEDSSIYLCSVIGNLAKNIQYFGAGTRLSVL.

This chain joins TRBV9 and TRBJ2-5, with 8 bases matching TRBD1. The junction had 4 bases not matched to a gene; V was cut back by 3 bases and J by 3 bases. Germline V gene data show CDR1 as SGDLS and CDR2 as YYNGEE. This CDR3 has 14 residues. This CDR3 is CASSGPGQEETQYF. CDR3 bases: TGTGCCAGCAGCGGACCGGGACAGGAAGAGACCCAGTACTTC.

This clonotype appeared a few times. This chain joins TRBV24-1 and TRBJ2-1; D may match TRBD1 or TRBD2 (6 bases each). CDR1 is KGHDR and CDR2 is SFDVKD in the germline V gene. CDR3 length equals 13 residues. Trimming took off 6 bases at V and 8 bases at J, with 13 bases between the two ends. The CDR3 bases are TGTGCCACCAGTATGGTCGGGGGCTATGAGCAGTTCTTC. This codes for CATSMVGGYEQFF.